The next 11 T cell receptor beta chains were all read from a single sample in a study of beta chain features in type 1 diabetes. Since all of the isolated RNA was reverse transcribed, expressed TCRB transcripts were what got sequenced. This table comes from immunoSEQ multiplex PCR, and its TCRdb copy is limited to in-frame clones, with some not included. The sample records about 360,000 clones, around 13% being singletons. Sequencing was performed on naive CD4+ T cells from blood. Receptors were obtained from a man between 18 and 35 years old in good health.

About this clone itself: The junction and the germline gene differ at one end; a read error may be behind it. The sample holds other DNA sequences that translate to the same CDR3. V usage is TRBV2 and J usage is TRBJ1-1; tentatively, D is TRBD1 (6 bases). The germline V gene has CDR1 SNHLY and CDR2 FYNNEI. The CDR3 covers 13 residues. The CDR3 DNA reads as TGTGCCAGCGTTACAGGGTTCAACACTGAGGCTTTCTTT. It yields the protein CASVTGFNTEAFF.

The chain combines TRBV19 with TRBJ2-7, with 9 bases matching TRBD1. This CDR3 comprises 13 residues. The germline gives CDR1 LNHDA, CDR2 SQIVND (reference sequence). Losses at the gene ends were 5 bases for V and 6 bases for J; bases not matched to a gene: 5. The CDR3 nucleotides are TGTGCCAGTAGTCCCGGGACAGGGTTCGAGCAGTACTTC. It translates to CASSPGTGFEQYF.

The chain has TRBV30 and TRBJ1-1; no clear D gene. The CDR3 length is 13 residues. The V gene's germline CDR1 is GTSNPN and CDR2 SVGIG (reference sequence). V was cut by 2 bases and J by 2 bases, with 9 bases left in between. CDR3 in amino acids: CAWSLGSNTEAFF. DNA of the CDR3: TGTGCCTGGAGTCTTGGCAGTAACACTGAAGCTTTCTTT.

The chain carries TRBV7-9 and TRBJ2-7, with D perhaps matching TRBD1 (5 bases). CDR3 length: 15 residues. The V end was cut by 3 bases, the J end by 4 bases, with 16 bases between. Germline lookup yields CDR1 SEHNR and CDR2 FQNEAQ (reference sequence). CDR3 bases: TGTGCCAGCAGCTTCGGGCCCTCTACAGGATACGAGCAGTACTTC. It is translated as CASSFGPSTGYEQYF.

The rearrangement links TRBV30 to TRBJ1-6; D is possibly TRBD1 (5 bases). CDR1 is GTSNPN, CDR2 SVGIG, per germline (reference sequence). V was pared by 5 bases and J by 8 bases, with 13 bases between. This CDR3 region has 13 residues. The CDR3 region is CAWSQGGDSPLHF. The CDR3 region has the DNA TGTGCCTGGTCGCAGGGTGGGGATTCACCCCTCCACTTT. Using reference TRBV30 and TRBJ1-6 for the parts outside the CDR3, the full variable domain is SQTIHQWPATLVQPVGSPLSLECTVEGTSNPNLYWYRQAAGRGLQLLFYSVGIGQISSEVPQNLSASRPQDRQFILSSKKLLLSDSGFYLCAWSQGGDSPLHFGNGTRLTVT.

This clone has just a few counts. V is TRBV13 and J is TRBJ2-2, with a possible D match to TRBD1 (6 bases). CDR3 length equals 17 residues. Between the trimmed V and J ends, which lost 1 base and 6 bases, there was a span of 18 bases. Germline V gene data show CDR1 as PRHDT and CDR2 as FYEKMQ (reference sequence). The CDR3, as DNA: TGTGCCAGCAGCTTAGTGGTCGGCCGCAGGGGTGCCGGGGAGCTGTTTTTT. Translation: CASSLVVGRRGAGELFF.

The chain has TRBV5-4 and TRBJ2-1; TRBD2 matches at 7 bases. The CDR3 is made up of 12 amino acids. The V and J ends lost 2 bases and 12 bases, in that order; junction bases with no gene match: 5. Per the germline V gene, CDR1 is SGHNT and CDR2 is YYREEE (reference sequence). As DNA, the CDR3 is TGTGCCAGCAGCTTACGGGGGGAGGGGCAGTTCTTC. This encodes CASSLRGEGQFF.

V and J are TRBV7-2 and TRBJ1-3, with 8 bases lining up with TRBD1. Germline assignment: CDR1 SGHTA and CDR2 FQGNSA. The length of the CDR3 is 14 residues. V shed 6 bases and J 3 bases; nucleotides not matched to a gene: 4. The CDR3 DNA is TGTGCCAGCAGTCGGGACAGGAATGGAAACACCATATATTTT. Translation gives CASSRDRNGNTIYF.

The CDR3 loop reads CASRSGLAGGSDEQFF. Written as DNA, the CDR3 is TGTGCCAGCAGATCCGGACTAGCGGGAGGAAGCGATGAGCAGTTCTTC. The chain employs TRBV7-3 and TRBJ2-1; 14 nucleotides line up with TRBD2. Germline trimming cut 6 bases from V and 8 bases from J; bases unmatched to any gene: 9. The CDR3 is 16 residues long. Germline V CDR1 and CDR2: SGHTA, FQGTGA.

V gene TRBV19 combines with J gene TRBJ2-7, with 12 bases lining up with TRBD2. The CDR3 length is 14 residues. J was trimmed by 1 base and V by 10 bases; bases with no gene match: 5. CDR1 is LNHDA, CDR2 SQIVND, per germline (reference sequence). Here the CDR3 DNA reads TGTGCCACCCAGGGACTAGCGGGTTCCTACGAGCAGTACTTC. Translated, it gives CATQGLAGSYEQYF.

This clone has just a few counts. The V call is TRBV11-2, the J call TRBJ2-1, with D perhaps TRBD2 (5 bases). The CDR3 has 15 residues. The germline V and J ends were trimmed by 2 bases and 5 bases, with 13 bases remaining between them. Per germline, CDR1 SGHAT and CDR2 FQNNGV. The CDR3 sequence is CASSLSGQRNNEQFF. The CDR3 DNA reads TGTGCCAGCAGCTTAAGCGGCCAACGAAACAATGAGCAGTTCTTC.